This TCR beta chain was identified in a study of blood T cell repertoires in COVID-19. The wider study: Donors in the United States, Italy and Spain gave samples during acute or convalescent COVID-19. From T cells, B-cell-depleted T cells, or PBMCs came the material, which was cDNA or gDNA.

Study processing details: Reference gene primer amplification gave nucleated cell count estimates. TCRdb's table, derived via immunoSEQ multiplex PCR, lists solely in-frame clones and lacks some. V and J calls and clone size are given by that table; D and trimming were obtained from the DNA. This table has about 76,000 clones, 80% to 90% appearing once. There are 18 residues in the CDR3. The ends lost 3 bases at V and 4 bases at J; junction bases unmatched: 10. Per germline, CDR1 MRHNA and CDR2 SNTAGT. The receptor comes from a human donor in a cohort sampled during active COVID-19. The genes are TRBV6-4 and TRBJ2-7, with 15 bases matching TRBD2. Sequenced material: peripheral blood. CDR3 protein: CASSDWTSGRALGYEQYF. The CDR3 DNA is TGTGCCAGCAGTGATTGGACTAGCGGGAGGGCCTTAGGTTACGAGCAGTACTTC.